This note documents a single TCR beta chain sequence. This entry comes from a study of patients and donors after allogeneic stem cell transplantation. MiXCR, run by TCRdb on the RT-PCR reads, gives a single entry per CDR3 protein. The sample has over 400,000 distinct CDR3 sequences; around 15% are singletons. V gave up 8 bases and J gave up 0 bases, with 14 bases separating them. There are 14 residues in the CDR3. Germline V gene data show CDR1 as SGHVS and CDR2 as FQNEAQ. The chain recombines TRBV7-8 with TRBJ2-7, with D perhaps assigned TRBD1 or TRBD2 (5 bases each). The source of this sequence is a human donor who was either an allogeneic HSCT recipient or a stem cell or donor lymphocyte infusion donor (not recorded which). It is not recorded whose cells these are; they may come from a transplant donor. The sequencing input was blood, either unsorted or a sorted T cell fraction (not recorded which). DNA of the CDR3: TGTGCCAGCCGAGAGGGACCGAGCTCCTACGAGCAGTACTTC. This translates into CASREGPSSYEQYF.